This T cell receptor beta chain is from a study of spatial heterogeneity in lung cancer. Germline CDR1 reads SGHRS; CDR2 reads YFSETQ. The V segment lost 3 bases and the J segment 5 bases; nucleotides outside the gene matches: 8. CDR3 size: 17 residues. Time point denoted: sample taken at primary tumor resection. The cohort: some 73 early-stage, untreated non-small cell lung cancer patients. This clonotype has a handful of counts. The study tagged each TCR cDNA molecule with a unique molecular identifier. TCRdb ran MiXCR on the 5' RACE reads and lists one entry per CDR3 protein. The sample carries approximately 2,500 distinct CDR3 sequences, 8% to 9.5% recorded once.

The sample consisted of normal lung tissue next to the tumor, taken at surgery. This sequence originates from a female donor with early-stage non-small cell lung cancer. The rearrangement joins TRBV5-1 to TRBJ2-1; 13 positions agree with TRBD2. The CDR3 loop reads CASSWGLAGPKNNEQFF. DNA of the CDR3: TGCGCCAGCAGCTGGGGACTAGCGGGACCCAAGAACAATGAGCAGTTCTTC.